The clone carrying this TCR beta chain was found a few times. Its antigen is not identified. Via MiXCR, TCRdb re-called the reads, giving one row per CDR3 protein. Among fewer than 200,000 distinct CDR3 sequences listed, roughly a fifth were seen once. This sample is part of a study of T cell repertoires in cytomegalovirus infection. Overall study: Use of recently identified HLA-C-restricted and well-studied HLA-B-restricted CMV epitopes was part of the study. Matching HLA type and CMV infection were both indicated by public TCR beta signatures.

The CDR3 contains 13 residues. Trimming took 6 bases from V and 5 from J; bases not matched to a gene: 2. Study-wide points: Identification of carriers of CMV plus the relevant HLA was achieved through cumulative public TCR beta family frequency. CMV-specific TCR beta clonotypes restricted by HLA-C dominated the ex vivo response.

The clonotype comes from a human donor in good health (CMV status not recorded). Some clones in this sample may be carry-over from other donors' samples. The chain joins TRBV12-3 or TRBV12-4 to TRBJ1-5; 9 bases fit TRBD1. Here the sequenced sample was CD8+ T cells from cultured PBMCs, taken from culture after CMV antigen stimulation. The chain's CDR3 is CASRGQGDQPQHF. In nucleotides, the CDR3 is TGTGCCAGCAGGGGACAGGGTGATCAGCCCCAGCATTTT.